One TCR beta chain is described in this entry. Clones were read by immunoSEQ multiplex PCR, and TCRdb kept only the in-frame ones, dropping some. The sample contains a few hundred thousand clones, approximately 89% of which appear only once. Per the germline V gene, CDR1 is MDHEN and CDR2 is SYDVKM. There are 17 residues in the CDR3. Trimming took off 3 bases at V and 0 bases at J, with 17 bases between the two ends. This sample stems from a study of blood T cell repertoires in COVID-19. Study in general: T cells, B-cell-depleted T cells, or PBMCs supplied cDNA or gDNA.

Seattle patients were enrolled during active infection and followed longitudinally. The sequencing sample was made of peripheral blood. The genes are TRBV28 and TRBJ1-2; the D gene is possibly TRBD1 (6 bases). The receptor was isolated from a woman aged 25 to 39 with COVID-19, enrolled during active disease. The CDR3 reads CASSFSTGIVANYGYTF. In nucleotides, the CDR3 is TGTGCCAGCAGTTTCTCCACAGGGATTGTAGCTAACTATGGCTACACCTTC.